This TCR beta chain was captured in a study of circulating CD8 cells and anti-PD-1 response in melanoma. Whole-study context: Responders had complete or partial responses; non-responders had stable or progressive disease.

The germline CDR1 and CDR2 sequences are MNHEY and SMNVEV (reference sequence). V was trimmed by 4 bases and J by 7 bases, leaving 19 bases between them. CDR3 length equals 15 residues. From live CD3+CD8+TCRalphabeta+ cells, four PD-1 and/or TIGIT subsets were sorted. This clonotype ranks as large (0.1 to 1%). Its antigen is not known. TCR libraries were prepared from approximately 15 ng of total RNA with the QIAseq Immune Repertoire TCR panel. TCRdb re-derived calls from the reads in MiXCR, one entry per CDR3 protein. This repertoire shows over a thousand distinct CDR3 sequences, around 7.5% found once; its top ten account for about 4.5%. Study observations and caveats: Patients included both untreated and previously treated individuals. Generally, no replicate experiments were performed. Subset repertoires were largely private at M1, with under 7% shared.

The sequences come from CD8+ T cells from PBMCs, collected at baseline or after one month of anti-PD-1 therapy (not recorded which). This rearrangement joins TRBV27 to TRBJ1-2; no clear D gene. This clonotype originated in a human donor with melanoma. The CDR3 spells CASSSPGPLLSGYTF. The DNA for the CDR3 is TGTGCCAGCAGTTCCCCCGGGCCCCTTCTAAGTGGCTACACCTTC.